The rows below give T cell receptor beta chains drawn from one sample of a study of blood T cell repertoires in COVID-19. The protocol was immunoSEQ multiplex PCR, while the TCRdb copy is restricted to in-frame clones and leaves out a portion. The sample has 110,000 or so clones, 87% seen once. The sample was peripheral blood. Receptors originate from a human donor in a cohort sampled during active COVID-19. The CDR3 runs from the conserved cysteine through the conserved F or W. The D gene is left open where the match is weak. Clone size is given for some rows only: seen once, a few or many times, or a class if the clone is expanded.

D gene: .; clone size: .; V gene: TRBV6-6; J gene: TRBJ2-2; CDR3 DNA: TGTGCCAGCCGGGATTCTAGCACCGGGGAGCTGTTTTTT; CDR3 protein: CASRDSSTGELFF
D gene: .; clone size: .; V gene: TRBV5-1; J gene: TRBJ1-5; CDR3 DNA: TGCGCCAGCAGCTTGGAACCCTCAGGGGATCAGCCCCAGCATTTT; CDR3 protein: CASSLEPSGDQPQHF
D gene: TRBD1; clone size: .; V gene: TRBV25-1; J gene: TRBJ2-3; CDR3 DNA: TGTGCCAGCAGTGTGACAGGGACAGATACGCAGTATTTT; CDR3 protein: CASSVTGTDTQYF
D gene: TRBD2; clone size: few; V gene: TRBV3-1/TRBV3-2; J gene: TRBJ2-2; CDR3 DNA: TGTGCCAGCAGCCTCCAGACTAGCGGGAGGGCCGGGGAGCTGTTTTTT; CDR3 protein: CASSLQTSGRAGELFF
D gene: TRBD1; clone size: .; V gene: TRBV2; J gene: TRBJ1-6; CDR3 DNA: TGTGCCAGCAGTGAAGACAGGGGGTATTCACCCCTCCACTTT; CDR3 protein: CASSEDRGYSPLHF
D gene: .; clone size: .; V gene: TRBV7-2; J gene: TRBJ2-3; CDR3 DNA: TGTGCCAGCAGCCCAATGACTAGCACAGATACGCAGTATTTT; CDR3 protein: CASSPMTSTDTQYF
D gene: .; clone size: .; V gene: TRBV3-1/TRBV3-2; J gene: TRBJ2-3; CDR3 DNA: TGTGCCAGCAGCCAAACGCCAGACTCCACGGATACGCAGTATTTT; CDR3 protein: CASSQTPDSTDTQYF
D gene: .; clone size: .; V gene: TRBV6-1; J gene: TRBJ1-2; CDR3 DNA: TGTGCCAGCAGTGAACCGGGTTTTACAGGGCGAAACTATGGCTACACCTTC; CDR3 protein: CASSEPGFTGRNYGYTF
D gene: .; clone size: once; V gene: TRBV7-9; J gene: TRBJ1-1; CDR3 DNA: TGTGCCAGCAGCTTTACAGGGTCCGAAGCTTTCTTT; CDR3 protein: CASSFTGSEAFF
D gene: TRBD2; clone size: few; V gene: TRBV27; J gene: TRBJ2-7; CDR3 DNA: TGTGCCAGCAGGCGGGAGCCCCTCTCCTACGAGCAGTACTTC; CDR3 protein: CASRREPLSYEQYF
D gene: TRBD2; clone size: once; V gene: TRBV3-1/TRBV3-2; J gene: TRBJ2-3; CDR3 DNA: TGTGCCAGCAGCCAAGGGACTAGCGGGACAGATACGCAGTATTTT; CDR3 protein: CASSQGTSGTDTQYF
D gene: .; clone size: .; V gene: TRBV21-1; J gene: TRBJ2-3; CDR3 DNA: TGTGCCAGCAGCAAAGGGACAGGCACGGGGGATACGCAGTATTTT; CDR3 protein: CASSKGTGTGDTQYF
D gene: TRBD1; clone size: .; V gene: TRBV27; J gene: TRBJ2-7; CDR3 DNA: TGTGCCAGCAGCCCCGGGACAGGGATCTACGAGCAGTACTTC; CDR3 protein: CASSPGTGIYEQYF
D gene: TRBD2; clone size: once; V gene: TRBV28; J gene: TRBJ2-5; CDR3 DNA: TGTGCCAGCAGTTTTGGGAAACTAGCGGGAGGGCAAGAGACCCAGTACTTC; CDR3 protein: CASSFGKLAGGQETQYF
D gene: TRBD1; clone size: once; V gene: TRBV9; J gene: TRBJ1-2; CDR3 DNA: TGTGCCAGCAGCGGCCGGGACAGGGGGAACTATGGCTACACCTTC; CDR3 protein: CASSGRDRGNYGYTF
D gene: .; clone size: .; V gene: TRBV7-9; J gene: TRBJ2-1; CDR3 DNA: TGTGCCAGCAGCCCAAGGTATAGCGCTAGCTCCTACAATGAGCAGTTCTTC; CDR3 protein: CASSPRYSASSYNEQFF
D gene: .; clone size: .; V gene: TRBV3-1/TRBV3-2; J gene: TRBJ2-7; CDR3 DNA: TGTGCCAGCAGCCAATCGGACAGCTGGTCCTACGAGCAGTACTTC; CDR3 protein: CASSQSDSWSYEQYF
D gene: .; clone size: .; V gene: TRBV3-1/TRBV3-2; J gene: TRBJ1-5; CDR3 DNA: TGTGCCAGCAGCCAAGACCTCCATCAGCCCCAGCATTTT; CDR3 protein: CASSQDLHQPQHF
D gene: .; clone size: few; V gene: TRBV10-2; J gene: TRBJ1-5; CDR3 DNA: TGCGCCAGCAGCTCCCCGGCCAGGGGCAATCAGCCCCAGCATTTT; CDR3 protein: CASSSPARGNQPQHF
D gene: TRBD2; clone size: .; V gene: TRBV6-1; J gene: TRBJ2-1; CDR3 DNA: TGTGCCAGCAGTGAATTCGGAAGCGGGGCTTCCTACAATGAGCAGTTCTTC; CDR3 protein: CASSEFGSGASYNEQFF
D gene: .; clone size: .; V gene: TRBV29-1; J gene: TRBJ1-5; CDR3 DNA: TGCAGCGTACAGGAAAATGGCAATCAGCCCCAGCATTTT; CDR3 protein: CSVQENGNQPQHF
D gene: TRBD2; clone size: .; V gene: TRBV19; J gene: TRBJ2-1; CDR3 DNA: TGTGCCAGTAGGCCAGCGGGAGGGGATAATGAGCAGTTCTTC; CDR3 protein: CASRPAGGDNEQFF
D gene: .; clone size: once; V gene: TRBV28; J gene: TRBJ2-4; CDR3 DNA: TGTGCCAGCAGCCCTGGACAGAAAAACATTCAGTACTTC; CDR3 protein: CASSPGQKNIQYF
D gene: .; clone size: .; V gene: TRBV19; J gene: TRBJ2-6; CDR3 DNA: TGTGCCAGTAGTATAGTAGGGGTAAACAACGTCCTGACTTTC; CDR3 protein: CASSIVGVNNVLTF
D gene: TRBD1; clone size: once; V gene: TRBV7-6; J gene: TRBJ2-7; CDR3 DNA: TGTGCCAGCAGCTATCAACCCGACAGGGTCGAGCAGTACTTC; CDR3 protein: CASSYQPDRVEQYF
D gene: .; clone size: .; V gene: TRBV6-5; J gene: TRBJ2-1; CDR3 DNA: TGTGCCAGCAGCCGCGAAACCGGGAATGAGCAGTTCTTC; CDR3 protein: CASSRETGNEQFF
D gene: .; clone size: .; V gene: TRBV11-2; J gene: TRBJ1-6; CDR3 DNA: TGTGCCAGCAGCTCAAATTCACCCCTCCACTTT; CDR3 protein: CASSSNSPLHF
D gene: .; clone size: .; V gene: TRBV6-5; J gene: TRBJ1-1; CDR3 DNA: TGTGCCAGCAGTACAGGGTTGGGAGCTTTCTTT; CDR3 protein: CASSTGLGAFF
D gene: TRBD1; clone size: once; V gene: TRBV19; J gene: TRBJ2-5; CDR3 DNA: TGTGCCAGTAGTTTGCCTACCGGGACAGTAGACGAGACCCAGTACTTC; CDR3 protein: CASSLPTGTVDETQYF
D gene: .; clone size: once; V gene: TRBV11-2; J gene: TRBJ2-1; CDR3 DNA: TGTGCCAGCATCCCAAGAGGTACTTCCTACAATGAGCAGTTCTTC; CDR3 protein: CASIPRGTSYNEQFF
D gene: TRBD1; clone size: .; V gene: TRBV7-2; J gene: TRBJ1-1; CDR3 DNA: TGTGCCAGCAGCTTACAGGGGGCGACTGAAGCTTTCTTT; CDR3 protein: CASSLQGATEAFF
D gene: TRBD1; clone size: few; V gene: TRBV7-6; J gene: TRBJ1-1; CDR3 DNA: TGTGCCAGCAGCTCCCAGGGGGGAGGCACTGAAGCTTTCTTT; CDR3 protein: CASSSQGGGTEAFF
D gene: TRBD1; clone size: .; V gene: TRBV5-1; J gene: TRBJ2-5; CDR3 DNA: TGCGCCAGCAGCATCAGGGGGTTTGAGGAGACCCAGTACTTC; CDR3 protein: CASSIRGFEETQYF